This record concerns one T cell receptor (beta chain) sequence. What it binds is not known. This entry comes from a study of OX40 agonist ivuxolimab in advanced cancers. The repertoire was sequenced with immunoSEQ multiplex PCR; TCRdb's copy has only in-frame clones and lacks some. The sample has 75,000 to 95,000 clones; 89% are singletons. General observations from the study: Low normalized T-cell clonal expansion was additionally recorded for some nonresponders. The CD4+ and CD8+ T cells in the blood had expanded clonally by week 6 at 0.1 to 3.0 mg/kg.

This CDR3 is built from 16 residues. This chain uses TRBV21-1 with TRBJ2-2; the listed D gene, TRBD1, was not tested against the DNA. TRBV21-1 is tagged as a pseudogene. The material sequenced was CD4+ or CD8+ T cells sorted from blood, taken in a trial of the OX40 agonist ivuxolimab. The TCR originated in an adult with an advanced solid tumor such as melanoma, head and neck, liver or kidney cancer. DNA for the CDR3: TGTGCCAGCACAAAGAGCAGGGTAGGTATCACCGGGGAGCTGTTTTTT. Protein product: CASTKSRVGITGELFF.